This TCR beta chain appears in the sequencing data of a study of T cell responses to AZD1222 COVID-19 vaccine. Overall study findings and caveats: Spike-specific TCR breadth and depth went up after people got two AZD1222 doses. The peak T cell response came first, and repertoires were sampled only after it. Recipients of AZD1222 seropositive at baseline numbered only six or seven.

Comments on this clone: Its antigen remains unknown.

Here immunoSEQ multiplex PCR was the method, and the copy in TCRdb shows in-frame clones only, minus some. The sample carries over 150,000 clones, 75% to 95% recorded once. Germline loops: CDR1 SNHLY, CDR2 FYNNEI. The ends were cut back, 10 bases at V and 9 bases at J, with 21 bases in the middle. The CDR3 is 14 residues long. The specimen comprised peripheral blood, sampled on day 0 of AZD1222 vaccination. The receptor comes from an adult in good health. The V and J genes are TRBV2 and TRBJ1-4; a weak D match, TRBD1 (6 bases). This CDR3 reads CATRHVDSGKKLFF. For the CDR3, the DNA is TGTGCCACCAGGCACGTGGACAGTGGCAAAAAACTGTTTTTT.